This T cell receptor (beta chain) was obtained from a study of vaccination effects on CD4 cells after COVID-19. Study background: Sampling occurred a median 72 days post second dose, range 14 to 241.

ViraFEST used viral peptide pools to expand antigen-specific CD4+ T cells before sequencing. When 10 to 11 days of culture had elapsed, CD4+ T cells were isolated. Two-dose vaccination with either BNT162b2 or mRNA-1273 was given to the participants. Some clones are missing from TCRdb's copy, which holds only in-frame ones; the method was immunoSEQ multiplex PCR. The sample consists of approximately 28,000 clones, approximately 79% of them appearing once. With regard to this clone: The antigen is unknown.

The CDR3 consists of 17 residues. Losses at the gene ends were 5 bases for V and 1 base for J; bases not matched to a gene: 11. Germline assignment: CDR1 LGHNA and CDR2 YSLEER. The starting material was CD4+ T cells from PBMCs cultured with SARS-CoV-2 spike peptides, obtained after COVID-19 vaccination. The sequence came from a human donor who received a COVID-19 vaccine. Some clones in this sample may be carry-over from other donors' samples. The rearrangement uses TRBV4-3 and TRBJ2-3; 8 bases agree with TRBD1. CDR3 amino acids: CASSSQPPGQGTDTQYF. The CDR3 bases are TGCGCCAGCAGCTCCCAACCCCCGGGACAGGGCACAGATACGCAGTATTTT.